This entry describes one T cell receptor (beta chain). Study processing details: For nucleated cells, counts were estimated from reference gene primer amplification. TCRdb's copy holds only in-frame clones and misses some; the assay was immunoSEQ multiplex PCR. V and J calls plus clone size are reproduced from that table; the DNA served to infer D and trimming. The profile shows around 150,000 clones, 85% to 95% of them singletons. This entry comes from a study of blood T cell repertoires in COVID-19. Study summary: Italy, Spain and the United States were the sources of the convalescent and acute COVID-19 samples. T cells, B-cell-depleted T cells, or PBMCs provided the cDNA or gDNA that served as material.

The sequence was collected from a woman in her sixties with COVID-19, enrolled during active disease. Sequencing was performed on peripheral blood.

For the CDR3, the DNA is TGTGCCAGCAGCTTAGGAGGGTATAGCAATCAGCCCCAGCATTTT. It specifies CASSLGGYSNQPQHF. The rearrangement links TRBV11-2 to TRBJ1-5; D unclear. The CDR3 extends over 15 amino acids. The V end was cut by 1 base, the J end by 0 bases, with 7 bases between. In germline, CDR1 is SGHAT, CDR2 FQNNGV.